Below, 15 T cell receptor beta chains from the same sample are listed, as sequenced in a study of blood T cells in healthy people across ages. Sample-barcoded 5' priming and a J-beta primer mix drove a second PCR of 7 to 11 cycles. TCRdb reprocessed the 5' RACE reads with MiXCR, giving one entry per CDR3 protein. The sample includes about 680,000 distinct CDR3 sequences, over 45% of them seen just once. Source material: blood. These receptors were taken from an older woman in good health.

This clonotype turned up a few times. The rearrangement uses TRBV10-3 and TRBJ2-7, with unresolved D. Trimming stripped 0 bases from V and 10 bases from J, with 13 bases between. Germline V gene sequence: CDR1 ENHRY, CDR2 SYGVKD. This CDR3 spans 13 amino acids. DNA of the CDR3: TGTGCCATCAGTGAGTCGGAGTTTATGCTTCAGTACTTC. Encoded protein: CAISESEFMLQYF.

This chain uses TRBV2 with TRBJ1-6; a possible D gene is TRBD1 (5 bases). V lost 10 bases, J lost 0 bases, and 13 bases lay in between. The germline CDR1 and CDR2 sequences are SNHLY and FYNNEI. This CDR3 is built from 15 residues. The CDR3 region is CATGAASSYNSPLHF. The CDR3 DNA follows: TGTGCCACCGGGGCAGCTAGCTCCTATAATTCACCCCTCCACTTT.

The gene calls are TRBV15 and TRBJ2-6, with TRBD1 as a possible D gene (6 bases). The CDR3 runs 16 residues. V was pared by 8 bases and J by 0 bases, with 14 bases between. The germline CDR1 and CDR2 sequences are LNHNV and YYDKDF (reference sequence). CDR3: CATQGQTRSGANVLTF. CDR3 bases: TGTGCCACCCAAGGACAGACACGCTCTGGGGCCAACGTCCTGACTTTC.

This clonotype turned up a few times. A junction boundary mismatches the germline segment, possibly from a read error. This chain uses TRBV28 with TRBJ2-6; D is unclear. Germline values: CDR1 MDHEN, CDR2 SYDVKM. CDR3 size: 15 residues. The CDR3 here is CASSLSGPGANVLTF. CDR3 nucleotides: TGTGCCAGCAGCTTATCCGGACCTGGGGCCAACGTCCTGACTTTC.

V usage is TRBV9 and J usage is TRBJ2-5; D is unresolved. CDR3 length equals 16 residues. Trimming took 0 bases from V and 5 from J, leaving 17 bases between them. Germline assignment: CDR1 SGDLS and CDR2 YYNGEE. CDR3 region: CASSVARDGRPETQYF. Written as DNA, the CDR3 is TGTGCCAGCAGCGTAGCGAGAGACGGACGGCCGGAGACCCAGTACTTC.

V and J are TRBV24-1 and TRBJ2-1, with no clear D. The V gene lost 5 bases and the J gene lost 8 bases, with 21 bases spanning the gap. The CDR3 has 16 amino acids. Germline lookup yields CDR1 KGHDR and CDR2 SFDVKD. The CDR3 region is CATSASWAQASHEQFF. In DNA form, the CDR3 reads TGTGCCACCAGTGCTTCGTGGGCCCAGGCCAGCCATGAGCAGTTCTTC.

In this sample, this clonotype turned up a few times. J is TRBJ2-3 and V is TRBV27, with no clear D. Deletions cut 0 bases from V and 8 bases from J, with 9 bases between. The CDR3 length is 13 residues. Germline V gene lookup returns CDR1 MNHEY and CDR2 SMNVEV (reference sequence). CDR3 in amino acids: CASSLSGVPTQYF. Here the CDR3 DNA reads TGTGCCAGCAGTTTATCTGGGGTTCCTACGCAGTATTTT.

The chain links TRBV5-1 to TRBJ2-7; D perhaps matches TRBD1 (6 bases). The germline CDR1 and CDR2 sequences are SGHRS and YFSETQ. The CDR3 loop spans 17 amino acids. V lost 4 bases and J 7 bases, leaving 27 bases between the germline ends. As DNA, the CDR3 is TGCGCCAGCAGCCCGATGCAGGTGGGGGCCTCTTCAAATGAGCAGTACTTC. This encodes CASSPMQVGASSNEQYF. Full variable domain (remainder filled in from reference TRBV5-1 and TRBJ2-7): KAGVTQTPRYLIKTRGQQVTLSCSPISGHRSVSWYQQTPGQGLQFLFEYFSETQRNKGNFPGRFSGRQFSNSRSEMNVSTLELGDSALYLCASSPMQVGASSNEQYFGPGTRLTVT.

CDR3 amino acids: CASRGRGPNEKLFF. DNA for the CDR3: TGTGCCAGCAGGGGCAGGGGCCCTAATGAAAAACTGTTTTTT. The rearrangement joins TRBV7-9 to TRBJ1-4; TRBD1 is a possible D gene (6 bases). CDR1 and CDR2 from the germline V gene are SEHNR and FQNEAQ (reference sequence). The V end lost 6 bases, the J end lost 3 bases, and 11 bases lay between the germline ends. This CDR3 contains 14 residues.

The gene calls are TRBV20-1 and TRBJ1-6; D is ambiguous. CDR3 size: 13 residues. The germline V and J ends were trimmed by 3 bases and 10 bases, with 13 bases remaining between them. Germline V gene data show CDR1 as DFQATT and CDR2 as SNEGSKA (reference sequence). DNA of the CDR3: TGCAGTGCTAGCGGTAGGGCAGACTCACCCCTCCACTTT. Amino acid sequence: CSASGRADSPLHF.

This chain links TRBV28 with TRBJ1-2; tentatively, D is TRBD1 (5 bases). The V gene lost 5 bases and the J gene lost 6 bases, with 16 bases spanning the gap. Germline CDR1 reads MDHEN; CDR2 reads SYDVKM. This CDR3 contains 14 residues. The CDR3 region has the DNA TGTGCCAGCAGTCAGGGCTTCGAGTTTAATGGCTACACCTTC. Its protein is CASSQGFEFNGYTF.

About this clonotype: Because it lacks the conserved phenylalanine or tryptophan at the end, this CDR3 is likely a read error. The CDR3 region has the DNA TGCGCCAGCAGTCCAGACAGGCGGTGGGACTATGGCTACACCGTC. It is translated as CASSPDRRWDYGYTV. The chain recombines TRBV5-1 with TRBJ1-2, with D possibly TRBD1 on 6 matching bases. Germline CDR1 is SGHRS and CDR2 is YFSETQ. The V gene lost 5 bases and the J gene lost 3 bases, with 17 bases spanning the gap. The CDR3 contains 15 residues.

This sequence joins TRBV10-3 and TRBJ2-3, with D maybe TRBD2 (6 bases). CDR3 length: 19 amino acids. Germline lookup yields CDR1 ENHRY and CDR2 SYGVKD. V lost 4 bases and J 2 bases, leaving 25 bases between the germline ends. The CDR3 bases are TGTGCCATCAGTGGGGAAGACAGCGGGCTCTTGGGTGTCACAGATACGCAGTATTTT. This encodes CAISGEDSGLLGVTDTQYF.

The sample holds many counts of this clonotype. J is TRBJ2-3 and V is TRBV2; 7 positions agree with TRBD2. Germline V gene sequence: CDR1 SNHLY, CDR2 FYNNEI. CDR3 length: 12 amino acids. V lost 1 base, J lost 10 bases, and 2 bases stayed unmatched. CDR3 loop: CASSEGTRAQYF. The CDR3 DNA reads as TGTGCCAGCAGTGAAGGGACTAGAGCGCAGTATTTT.

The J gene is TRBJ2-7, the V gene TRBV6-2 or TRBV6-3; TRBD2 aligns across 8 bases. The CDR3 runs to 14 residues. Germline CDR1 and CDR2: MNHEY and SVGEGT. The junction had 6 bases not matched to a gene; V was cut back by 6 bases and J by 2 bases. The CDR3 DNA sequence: TGTGCCAGCAGACCTAGCGGGCCTACCTACGAGCAGTACTTC. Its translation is CASRPSGPTYEQYF.